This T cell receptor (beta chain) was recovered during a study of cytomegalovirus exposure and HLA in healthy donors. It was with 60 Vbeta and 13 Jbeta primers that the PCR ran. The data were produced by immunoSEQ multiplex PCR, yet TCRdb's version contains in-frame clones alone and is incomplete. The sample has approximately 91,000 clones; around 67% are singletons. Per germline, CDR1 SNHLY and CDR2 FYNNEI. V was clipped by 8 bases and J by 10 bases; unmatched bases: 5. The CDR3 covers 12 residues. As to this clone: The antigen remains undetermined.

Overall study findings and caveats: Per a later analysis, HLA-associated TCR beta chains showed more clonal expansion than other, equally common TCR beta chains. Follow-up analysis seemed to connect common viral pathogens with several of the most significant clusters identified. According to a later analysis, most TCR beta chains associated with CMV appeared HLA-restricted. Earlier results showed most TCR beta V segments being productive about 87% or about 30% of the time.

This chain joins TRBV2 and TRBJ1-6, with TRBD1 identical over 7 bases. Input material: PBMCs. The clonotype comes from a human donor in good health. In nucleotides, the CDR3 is TGTGCCAGCGGACAGGTCCAATCACCCCTCCACTTT. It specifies CASGQVQSPLHF. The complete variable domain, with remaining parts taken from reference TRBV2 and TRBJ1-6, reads EPEVTQTPSHQVTQMGQEVILRCVPISNHLYFYWYRQILGQKVEFLVSFYNNEISEKSEIFDDQFSVERPDGSNFTLKIRSTKLEDSAMYFCASGQVQSPLHFGNGTRLTVT.